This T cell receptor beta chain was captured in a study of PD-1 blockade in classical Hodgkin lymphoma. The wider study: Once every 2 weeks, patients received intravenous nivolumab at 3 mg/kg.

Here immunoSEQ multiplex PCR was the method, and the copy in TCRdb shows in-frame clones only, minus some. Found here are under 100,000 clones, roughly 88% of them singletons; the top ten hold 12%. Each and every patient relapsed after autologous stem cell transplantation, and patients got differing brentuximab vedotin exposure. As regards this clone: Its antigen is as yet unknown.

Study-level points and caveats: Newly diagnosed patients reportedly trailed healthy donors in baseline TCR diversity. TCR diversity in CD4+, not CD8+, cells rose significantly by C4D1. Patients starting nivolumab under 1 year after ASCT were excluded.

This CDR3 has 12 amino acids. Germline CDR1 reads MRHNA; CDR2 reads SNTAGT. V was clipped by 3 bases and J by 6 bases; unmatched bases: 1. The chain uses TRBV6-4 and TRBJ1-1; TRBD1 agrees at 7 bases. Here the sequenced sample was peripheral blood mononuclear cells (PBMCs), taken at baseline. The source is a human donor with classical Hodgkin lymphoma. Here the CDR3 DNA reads TGTGCCAGCAGTGATGGGACAGCTGAAGCTTTCTTT. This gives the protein CASSDGTAEAFF.